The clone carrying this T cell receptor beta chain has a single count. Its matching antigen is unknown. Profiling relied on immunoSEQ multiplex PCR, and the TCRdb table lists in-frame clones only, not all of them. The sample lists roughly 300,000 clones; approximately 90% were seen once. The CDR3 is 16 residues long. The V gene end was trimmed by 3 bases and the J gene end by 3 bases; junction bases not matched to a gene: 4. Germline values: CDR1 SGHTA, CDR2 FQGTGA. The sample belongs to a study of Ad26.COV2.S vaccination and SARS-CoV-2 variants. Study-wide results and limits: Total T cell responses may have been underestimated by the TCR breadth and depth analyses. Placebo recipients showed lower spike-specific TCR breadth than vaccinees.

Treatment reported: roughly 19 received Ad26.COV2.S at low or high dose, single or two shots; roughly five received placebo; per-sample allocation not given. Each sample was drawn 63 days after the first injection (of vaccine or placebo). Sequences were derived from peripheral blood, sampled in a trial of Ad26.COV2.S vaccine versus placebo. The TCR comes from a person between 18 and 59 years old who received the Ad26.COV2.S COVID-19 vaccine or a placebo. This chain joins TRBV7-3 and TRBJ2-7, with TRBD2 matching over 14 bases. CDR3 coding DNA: TGTGCCAGCAGCTTCGGGACTAGCGGGGGCGACTACGAGCAGTACTTC. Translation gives CASSFGTSGGDYEQYF.